The clone carrying this T cell receptor (beta chain) was seen just once. Antigen: not known. This specimen belongs to a study of T cell responses to AZD1222 COVID-19 vaccine. Whole-study context: Pooling covered second doses at about 4 or about 12 weeks. General study points: Donor demographics were predominantly white British with a female majority; clonal diversity may be underestimated.

Repertoires were generated with immunoSEQ multiplex PCR, while TCRdb's copy carries only in-frame clones and drops some. The profile shows around 150,000 clones, over 90% of them singletons. This CDR3 is built from 16 residues. After removal of 4 bases from V and 5 bases from J, the junction contained 10 bases not matched to a gene. Germline lookup yields CDR1 SGHRS and CDR2 YFSETQ. This TCR was sampled from an adult in good health. Here the sequenced sample was peripheral blood, taken on day 0 of AZD1222 vaccination. The chain is built from TRBV5-1 and TRBJ2-5, with 11 bases that match TRBD1. The CDR3 bases are TGCGCCAGCAGCCCCGGGACAGGGGGTACTTGGGAGACCCAGTACTTC. This codes for CASSPGTGGTWETQYF. Drawing the rest from reference TRBV5-1 and TRBJ2-5, the complete variable domain is KAGVTQTPRYLIKTRGQQVTLSCSPISGHRSVSWYQQTPGQGLQFLFEYFSETQRNKGNFPGRFSGRQFSNSRSEMNVSTLELGDSALYLCASSPGTGGTWETQYFGPGTRLLVL.